Shown below are 5 T cell receptor beta chains from a single sample sequenced in a study of early T cells in non-severe SARS-CoV-2 infection. TCRdb reanalysed the 5' RACE reads using MiXCR and keeps one entry per CDR3 protein. The sample lists about 11,000 distinct CDR3 sequences, roughly 4.4% occurring once. The specimen was whole blood. These receptor sequences come from an adult who was a healthcare worker with PCR-confirmed SARS-CoV-2 infection or an uninfected control (not recorded which).

This clonotype appeared many times. This chain connects TRBV7-9 to TRBJ1-1; D gene unclear. The germline V gene has CDR1 SEHNR and CDR2 FQNEAQ (reference sequence). The CDR3 is made up of 13 amino acids. V shed 6 bases and J shed 4 bases, with 12 bases lying between them. DNA of the CDR3: TGTGCCAGCAGATCGCAGGAGTTCACTGAAGCTTTCTTT. Amino acids: CASRSQEFTEAFF.

The genes are TRBV11-2 and TRBJ1-1; D remains unclear. CDR3 length equals 12 residues. CDR1 SGHAT and CDR2 FQNNGV come from the germline V gene. V was cut by 5 bases and J by 5 bases, with 9 bases left in between. The CDR3 sequence: CASSGGRTEAFF. In DNA form, the CDR3 reads TGTGCCAGCAGCGGAGGAAGGACTGAAGCTTTCTTT.

The chain links TRBV4-2 to TRBJ1-2; 8 bases are a match to TRBD1. CDR3 length: 20 residues. Germline lookup yields CDR1 LGHNA and CDR2 YNFKEQ. V trimming: 0 bases; J trimming: 2 bases; junction bases outside the gene matches: 17. CDR3 region: CASSQDLPGTGNLLNYGYTF. DNA for the CDR3: TGTGCCAGCAGCCAAGATTTGCCGGGGACAGGCAACCTACTCAACTATGGCTACACCTTC.

By share, this clonotype counts as medium-sized (0.01 to 0.1%). The J gene is TRBJ1-1, the V gene TRBV12-3 or TRBV12-4; 7 nucleotides match TRBD1. This CDR3 has 14 amino acids. With V trimmed by 6 bases and J by 4 bases, 8 bases remained unmatched. In nucleotides, the CDR3 is TGTGCCAGCAGCCCAACAGGGGTTAGCACTGAAGCTTTCTTT. Translation gives CASSPTGVSTEAFF.

This clonotype was observed many times. The chain couples TRBV30 to TRBJ1-2; 7 nucleotides match TRBD1. V trimming: 0 bases; J trimming: 8 bases; junction bases outside the gene matches: 6. Germline CDR1 and CDR2: GTSNPN and SVGIG (reference sequence). The CDR3 sequence is 13 residues long. This CDR3 reads CAWSVRQGGGYTF. DNA for the CDR3: TGTGCCTGGAGTGTTCGGCAGGGGGGCGGCTACACCTTC.